This TCR beta chain is from a study of response to subunit inactivated influenza vaccine. The study's findings and limits: Authors suggested seasonal influenza vaccinations each recruit few new T cells.

This CDR3 comprises 15 residues. Trimming cost V 4 bases and J 5 bases; bases outside gene matches: 7. Germline lookup yields CDR1 MDHEN and CDR2 SYDVKM. A word on this clonotype: Its target is not known.

TCRdb re-called the RT-PCR reads with MiXCR, one entry per CDR3 protein. The repertoire holds about 310,000 distinct CDR3 sequences, with about 20% as singletons. The sample in question was PBMCs from blood, obtained 21 months after vaccination. The chain carries TRBV28 and TRBJ1-5; 8 positions match TRBD1. This TCR came from a man between 50 and 69 years old who received an inactivated influenza vaccine. For the CDR3, the DNA is TGTGCCAGCAGTTCAGACAGGGGAGGGGATCAGCCCCAGCATTTT. Amino acids: CASSSDRGGDQPQHF.